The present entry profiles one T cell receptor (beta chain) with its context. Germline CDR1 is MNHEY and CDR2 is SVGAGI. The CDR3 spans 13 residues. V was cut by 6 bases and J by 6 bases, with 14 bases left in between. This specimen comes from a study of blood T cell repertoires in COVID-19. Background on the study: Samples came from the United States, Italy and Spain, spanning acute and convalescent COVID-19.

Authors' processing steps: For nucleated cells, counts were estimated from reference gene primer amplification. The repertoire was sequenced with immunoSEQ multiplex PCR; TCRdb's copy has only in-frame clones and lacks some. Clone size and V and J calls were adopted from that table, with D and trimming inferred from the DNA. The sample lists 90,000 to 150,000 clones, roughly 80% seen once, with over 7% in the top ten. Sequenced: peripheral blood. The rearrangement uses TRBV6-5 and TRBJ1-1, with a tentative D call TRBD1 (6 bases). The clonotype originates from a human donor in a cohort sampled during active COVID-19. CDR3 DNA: TGTGCCAGCAGATTAACAGGGACCCCTGAAGCTTTCTTT. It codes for CASRLTGTPEAFF.